One sample yielded the 2 T cell receptor beta chains listed below, sequenced in a study of early T cells in non-severe SARS-CoV-2 infection. Using its own MiXCR run on the 5' RACE reads, TCRdb lists one record per CDR3 protein. Of roughly 45,000 distinct CDR3 sequences listed, around 4% are singletons. The sequenced sample consisted of whole blood. These receptors were taken from an adult who was a healthcare worker with PCR-confirmed SARS-CoV-2 infection or an uninfected control (not recorded which).

This clonotype was observed a few times. V is TRBV4-1 and J is TRBJ2-2; the match to TRBD2 covers 10 bases. V was clipped by 4 bases and J by 4 bases; unmatched bases: 9. Germline V gene data show CDR1 as MGHRA and CDR2 as YSYEKL. The CDR3 spans 17 residues. The CDR3 reads CASSPSGLAKTTGELFF. The CDR3 DNA sequence: TGCGCCAGCAGCCCTTCGGGACTAGCGAAAACCACCGGGGAGCTGTTTTTT.

This clonotype occurred many times. The gene calls are TRBV6-2 or TRBV6-3 and TRBJ2-7, with TRBD2 identical over 9 bases. CDR1 is MNHEY and CDR2 is SVGEGT in the germline V gene. The CDR3 has 13 residues. V lost 6 bases and J lost 4; bases outside the gene matches: 4. CDR3 nucleotide sequence: TGTGCCAGCAGCTACGGACTAGCGTACGAGCAGTACTTC. It codes for CASSYGLAYEQYF.